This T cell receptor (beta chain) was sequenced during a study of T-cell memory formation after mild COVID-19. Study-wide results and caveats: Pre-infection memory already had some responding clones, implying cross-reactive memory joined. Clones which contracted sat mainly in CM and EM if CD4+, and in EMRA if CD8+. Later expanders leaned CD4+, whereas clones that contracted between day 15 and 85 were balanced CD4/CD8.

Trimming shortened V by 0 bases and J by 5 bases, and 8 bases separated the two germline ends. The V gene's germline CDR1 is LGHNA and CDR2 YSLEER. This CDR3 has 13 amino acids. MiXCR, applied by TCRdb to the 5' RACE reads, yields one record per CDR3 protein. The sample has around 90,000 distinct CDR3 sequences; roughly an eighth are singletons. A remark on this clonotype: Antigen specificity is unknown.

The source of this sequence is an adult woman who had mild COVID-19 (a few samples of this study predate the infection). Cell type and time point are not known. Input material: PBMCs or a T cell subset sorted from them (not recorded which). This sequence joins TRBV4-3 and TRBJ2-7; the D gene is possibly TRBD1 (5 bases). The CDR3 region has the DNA TGCGCCAGCAGCCAAGATTGGGGCAACGAGCAGTACTTC. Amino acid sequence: CASSQDWGNEQYF.